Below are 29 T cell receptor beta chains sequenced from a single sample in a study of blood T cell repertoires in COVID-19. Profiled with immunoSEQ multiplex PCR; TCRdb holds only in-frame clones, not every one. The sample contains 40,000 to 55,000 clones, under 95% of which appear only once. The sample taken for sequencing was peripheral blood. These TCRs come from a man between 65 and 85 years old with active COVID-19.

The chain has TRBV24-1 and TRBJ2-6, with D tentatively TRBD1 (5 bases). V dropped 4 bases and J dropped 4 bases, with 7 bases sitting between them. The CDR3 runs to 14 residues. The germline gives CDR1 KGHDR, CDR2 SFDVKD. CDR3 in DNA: TGTGCCACCAGTGAGGGGCAAGGGGCCAACGTCCTGACTTTC. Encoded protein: CATSEGQGANVLTF.

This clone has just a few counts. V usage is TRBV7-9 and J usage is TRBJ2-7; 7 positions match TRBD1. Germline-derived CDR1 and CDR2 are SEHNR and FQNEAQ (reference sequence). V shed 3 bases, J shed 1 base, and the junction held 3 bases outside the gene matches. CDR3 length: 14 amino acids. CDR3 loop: CASSFTDRSYEQYF. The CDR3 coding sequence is TGTGCCAGCAGCTTTACGGACAGGTCCTACGAGCAGTACTTC.

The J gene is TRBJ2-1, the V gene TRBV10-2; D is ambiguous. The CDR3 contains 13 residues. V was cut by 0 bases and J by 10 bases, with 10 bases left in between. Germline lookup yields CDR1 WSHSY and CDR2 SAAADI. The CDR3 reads CASSESGPREQFF. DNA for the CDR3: TGCGCCAGCAGTGAGTCTGGTCCGCGGGAGCAGTTCTTC.

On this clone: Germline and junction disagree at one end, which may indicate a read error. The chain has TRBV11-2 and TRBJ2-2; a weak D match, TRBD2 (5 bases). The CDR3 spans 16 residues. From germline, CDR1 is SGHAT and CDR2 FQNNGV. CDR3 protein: CASSLERASKVGELFF. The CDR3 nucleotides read TGTGCCAGCAGCCTAGAACGGGCTAGCAAGGTCGGGGAGCTGTTTTTT.

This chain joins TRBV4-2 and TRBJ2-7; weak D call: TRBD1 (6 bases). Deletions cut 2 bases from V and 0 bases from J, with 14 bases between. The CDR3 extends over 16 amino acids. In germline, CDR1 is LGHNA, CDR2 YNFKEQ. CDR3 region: CASSQYPSGDSYEQYF. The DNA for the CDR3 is TGTGCCAGCAGCCAATATCCGTCAGGGGACTCCTACGAGCAGTACTTC.

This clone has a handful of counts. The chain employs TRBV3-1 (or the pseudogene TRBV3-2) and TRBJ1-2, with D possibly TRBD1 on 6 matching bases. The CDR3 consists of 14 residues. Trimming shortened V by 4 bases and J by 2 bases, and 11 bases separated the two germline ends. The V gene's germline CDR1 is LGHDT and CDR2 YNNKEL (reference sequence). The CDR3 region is CASSLDSLNYGYTF. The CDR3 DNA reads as TGTGCCAGCAGCCTGGACAGTCTCAACTATGGCTACACCTTC.

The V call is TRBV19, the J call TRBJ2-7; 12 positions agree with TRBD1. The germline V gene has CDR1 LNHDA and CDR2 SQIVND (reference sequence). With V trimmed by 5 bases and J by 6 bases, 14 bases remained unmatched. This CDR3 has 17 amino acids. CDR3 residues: CASSLRDRGRGVSEQYF. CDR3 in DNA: TGTGCCAGTAGTCTCCGGGACAGGGGGCGAGGGGTTTCCGAGCAGTACTTC.

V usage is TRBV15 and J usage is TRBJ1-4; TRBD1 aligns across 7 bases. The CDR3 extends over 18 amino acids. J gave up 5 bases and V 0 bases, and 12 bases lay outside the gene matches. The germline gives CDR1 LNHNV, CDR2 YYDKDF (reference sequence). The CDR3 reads CATSREIIGGDRNEKLFF. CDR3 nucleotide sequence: TGTGCCACCAGCAGAGAAATTATAGGGGGCGATCGGAATGAAAAACTGTTTTTT.

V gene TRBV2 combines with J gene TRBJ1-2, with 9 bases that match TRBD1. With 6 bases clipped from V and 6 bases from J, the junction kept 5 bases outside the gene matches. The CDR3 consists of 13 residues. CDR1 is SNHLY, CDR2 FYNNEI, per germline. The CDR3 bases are TGTGCCAGCAGCCTGGGGACAGGGAATGGCTACACCTTC. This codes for CASSLGTGNGYTF.

The CDR3 DNA is TGTGCCAGTAGTATTCTACAGAGTCGATCCCATCAGCCCCAGCATTTT. Translated, it gives CASSILQSRSHQPQHF. V gene TRBV19 combines with J gene TRBJ1-5; the D is unclear. CDR3 length equals 16 residues. V lost 3 bases and J 5 bases, leaving 17 bases between the germline ends. Germline V lookup: CDR1 LNHDA, CDR2 SQIVND (reference sequence).

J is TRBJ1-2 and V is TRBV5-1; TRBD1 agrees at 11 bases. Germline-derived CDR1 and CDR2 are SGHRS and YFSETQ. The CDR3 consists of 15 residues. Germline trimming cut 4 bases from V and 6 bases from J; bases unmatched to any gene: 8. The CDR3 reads CASSGIGQGADGYTF. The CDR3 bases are TGCGCCAGCAGCGGCATTGGACAGGGGGCTGATGGCTACACCTTC.

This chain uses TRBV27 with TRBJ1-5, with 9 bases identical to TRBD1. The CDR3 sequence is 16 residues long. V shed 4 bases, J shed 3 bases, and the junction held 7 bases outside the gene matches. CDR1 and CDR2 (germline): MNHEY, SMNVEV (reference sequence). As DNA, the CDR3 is TGTGCCAGCAGTTCCTGGACAGGGGTCCTCAATCAGCCCCAGCATTTT. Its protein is CASSSWTGVLNQPQHF.

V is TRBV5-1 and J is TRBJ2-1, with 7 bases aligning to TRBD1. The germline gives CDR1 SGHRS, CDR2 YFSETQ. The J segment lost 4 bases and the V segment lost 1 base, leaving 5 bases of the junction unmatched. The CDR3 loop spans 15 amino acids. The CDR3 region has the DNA TGCGCCAGCAGCTTGTCGACAGGGAAATACAATGAGCAGTTCTTC. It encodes CASSLSTGKYNEQFF.

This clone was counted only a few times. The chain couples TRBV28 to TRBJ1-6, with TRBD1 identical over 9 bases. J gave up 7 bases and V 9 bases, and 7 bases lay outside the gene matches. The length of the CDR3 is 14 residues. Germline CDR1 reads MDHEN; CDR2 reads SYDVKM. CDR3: CASFNRGPNSPLHF. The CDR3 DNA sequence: TGTGCCAGTTTTAACAGGGGGCCGAATTCACCCCTCCACTTT. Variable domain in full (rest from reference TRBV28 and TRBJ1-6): DVKVTQSSRYLVKRTGEKVFLECVQDMDHENMFWYRQDPGLGLRLIYFSYDVKMKEKGDIPEGYSVSREKKERFSLILESASTNQTSMYLCASFNRGPNSPLHFGNGTRLTVT.

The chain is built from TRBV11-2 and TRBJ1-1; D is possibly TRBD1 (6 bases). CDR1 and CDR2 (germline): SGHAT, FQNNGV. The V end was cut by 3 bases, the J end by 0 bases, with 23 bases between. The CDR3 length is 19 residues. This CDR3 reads CASSLASTGRGLMNTEAFF. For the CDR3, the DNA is TGTGCCAGCAGCTTGGCCAGTACAGGGAGGGGCCTGATGAACACTGAAGCTTTCTTT.

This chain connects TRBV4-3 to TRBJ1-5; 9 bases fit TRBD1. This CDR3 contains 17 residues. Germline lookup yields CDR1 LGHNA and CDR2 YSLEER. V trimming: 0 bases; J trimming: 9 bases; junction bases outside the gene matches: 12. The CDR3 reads CASSQDAGDRVRGPQHF. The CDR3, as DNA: TGCGCCAGCAGCCAAGATGCGGGGGACAGGGTCAGAGGGCCCCAGCATTTT.

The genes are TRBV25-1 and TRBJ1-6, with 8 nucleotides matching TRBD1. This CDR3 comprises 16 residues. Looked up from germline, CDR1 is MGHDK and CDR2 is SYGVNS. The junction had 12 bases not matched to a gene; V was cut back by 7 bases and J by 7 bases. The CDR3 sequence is CASTIGTGGSNSPLHF. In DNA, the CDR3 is TGTGCCAGCACAATTGGAACAGGGGGAAGCAATTCACCCCTCCACTTT.

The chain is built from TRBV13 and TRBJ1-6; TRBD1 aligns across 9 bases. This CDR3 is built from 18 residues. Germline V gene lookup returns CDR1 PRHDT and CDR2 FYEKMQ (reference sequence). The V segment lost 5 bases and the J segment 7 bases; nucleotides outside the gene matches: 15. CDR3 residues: CASSQKINRDRVNSPLHF. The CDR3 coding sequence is TGTGCCAGCAGCCAAAAAATCAACCGGGACAGGGTAAATTCACCCCTCCACTTT.

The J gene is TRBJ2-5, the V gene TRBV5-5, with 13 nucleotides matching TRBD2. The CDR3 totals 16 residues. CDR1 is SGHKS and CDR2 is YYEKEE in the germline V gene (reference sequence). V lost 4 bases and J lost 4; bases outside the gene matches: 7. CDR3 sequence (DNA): TGTGCCAGCAGCGCCGGGACTAGCGGGGACCGAGAGACCCAGTACTTC. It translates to CASSAGTSGDRETQYF.

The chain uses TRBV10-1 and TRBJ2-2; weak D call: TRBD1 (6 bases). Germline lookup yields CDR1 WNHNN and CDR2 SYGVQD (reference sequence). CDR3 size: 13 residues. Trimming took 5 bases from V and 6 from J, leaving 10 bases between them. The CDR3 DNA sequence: TGCGCCAGCAGTACAGGGCCGGCCGGGGAGCTGTTTTTT. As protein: CASSTGPAGELFF.

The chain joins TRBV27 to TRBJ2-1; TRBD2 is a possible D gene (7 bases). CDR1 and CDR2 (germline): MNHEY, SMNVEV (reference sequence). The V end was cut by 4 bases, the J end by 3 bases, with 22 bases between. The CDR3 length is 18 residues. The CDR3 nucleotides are TGTGCCAGCAGTTCCCTCCCTGGTGGGGGGGCCATCTACAATGAGCAGTTCTTC. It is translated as CASSSLPGGGAIYNEQFF.

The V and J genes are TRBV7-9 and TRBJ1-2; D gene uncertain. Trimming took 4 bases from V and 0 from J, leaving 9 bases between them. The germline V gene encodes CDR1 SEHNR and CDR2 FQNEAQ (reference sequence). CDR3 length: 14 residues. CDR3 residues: CASSSSGANYGYTF. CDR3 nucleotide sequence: TGTGCCAGCAGCTCCAGCGGAGCTAACTATGGCTACACCTTC.

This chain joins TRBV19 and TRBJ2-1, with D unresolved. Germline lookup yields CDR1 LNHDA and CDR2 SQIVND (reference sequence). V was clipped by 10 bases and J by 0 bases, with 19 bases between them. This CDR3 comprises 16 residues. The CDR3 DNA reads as TGTGCCACCACTGGCAGCGCTCCTAGCTCCTACAATGAGCAGTTCTTC. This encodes CATTGSAPSSYNEQFF. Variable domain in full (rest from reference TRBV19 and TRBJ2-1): DGGITQSPKYLFRKEGQNVTLSCEQNLNHDAMYWYRQDPGQGLRLIYYSQIVNDFQKGDIAEGYSVSREKKESFPLTVTSAQKNPTAFYLCATTGSAPSSYNEQFFGPGTRLTVL.

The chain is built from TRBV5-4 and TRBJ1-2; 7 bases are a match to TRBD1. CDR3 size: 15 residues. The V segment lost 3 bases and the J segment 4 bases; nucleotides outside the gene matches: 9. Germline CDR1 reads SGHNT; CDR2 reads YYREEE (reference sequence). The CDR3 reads CASSSAGRQGYGYTF. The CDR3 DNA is TGTGCCAGCAGCTCGGCGGGTAGACAGGGCTATGGCTACACCTTC.

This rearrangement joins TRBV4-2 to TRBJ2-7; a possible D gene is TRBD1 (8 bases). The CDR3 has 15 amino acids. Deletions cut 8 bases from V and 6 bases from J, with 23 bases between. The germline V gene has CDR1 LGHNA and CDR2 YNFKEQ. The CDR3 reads CASSREDRDWGEQYF. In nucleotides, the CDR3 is TGTGCCAGCTCTCGGGAGGACAGGGACTGGGGCGAGCAGTACTTC.

CDR3 in amino acids: CASSGRLAGGSSTDTQYF. In DNA, the CDR3 is TGTGCCAGCAGTGGGCGACTAGCGGGGGGATCTAGCACAGATACGCAGTATTTT. J is TRBJ2-3 and V is TRBV6-1; 13 bases are shared with TRBD2. The V gene end was trimmed by 4 bases and the J gene end by 0 bases; junction bases not matched to a gene: 7. Germline values: CDR1 MNHNS, CDR2 SASEGT. The CDR3 spans 18 residues.

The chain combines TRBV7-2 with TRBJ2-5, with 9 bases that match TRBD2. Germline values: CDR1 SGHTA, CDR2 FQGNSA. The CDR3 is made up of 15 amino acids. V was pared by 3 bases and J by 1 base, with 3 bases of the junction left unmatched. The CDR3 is CASSFQRGVQETQYF. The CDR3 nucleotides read TGTGCCAGCAGCTTCCAGCGGGGGGTCCAAGAGACCCAGTACTTC. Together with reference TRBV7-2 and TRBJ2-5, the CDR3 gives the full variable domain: GAGVSQSPSNKVTEKGKDVELRCDPISGHTALYWYRQSLGQGLEFLIYFQGNSAPDKSGLPSDRFSAERTGGSVSTLTIQRTQQEDSAVYLCASSFQRGVQETQYFGPGTRLLVL.

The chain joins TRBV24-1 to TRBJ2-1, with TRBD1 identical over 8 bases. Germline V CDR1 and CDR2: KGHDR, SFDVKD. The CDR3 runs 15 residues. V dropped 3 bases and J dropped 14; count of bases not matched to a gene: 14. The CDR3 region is CATSDAGTGYGMEFF. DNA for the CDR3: TGTGCCACCAGTGATGCCGGGACAGGCTATGGGATGGAGTTCTTC.

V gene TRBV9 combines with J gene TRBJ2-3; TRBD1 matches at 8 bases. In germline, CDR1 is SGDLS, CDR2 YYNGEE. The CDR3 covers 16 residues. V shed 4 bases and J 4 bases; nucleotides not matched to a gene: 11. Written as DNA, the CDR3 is TGTGCCAGCAGCACAAGACAGGGGCTGGGGTCAGATACGCAGTATTTT. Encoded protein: CASSTRQGLGSDTQYF.